This entry lists 6 T cell receptor beta chains sequenced from one sample in a study of long-term antiretroviral therapy in people with HIV. The authors ran the immunoSEQ assay, v3.0, at survey level. TCRdb's table, derived via immunoSEQ multiplex PCR, lists solely in-frame clones and lacks some. Of about 28,000 clones listed, around 90% are singletons. Material: unsorted PBMCs, obtained 3.2 years before starting antiretroviral therapy. These receptors all stem from a man aged 45-65 years with HIV.

This clone was found once. J is TRBJ2-3 and V is TRBV5-8; no reliable D call. V was pared by 4 bases and J by 8 bases, with 17 bases between. The CDR3 covers 14 residues. The germline V gene encodes CDR1 SGHTS and CDR2 YDEGEE. CDR3 nucleotide sequence: TGTGCCAGCAGCCCGATGACCGATCTCTTTACGCAGTATTTT. It codes for CASSPMTDLFTQYF. The full variable domain, with the rest looked up from reference TRBV5-8 and TRBJ2-3, is EAGVTQSPTHLIKTRGQQATLRCSPISGHTSVYWYQQALGLGLQFLLWYDEGEERNRGNFPPRFSGRQFPNYSSELNVNALELEDSALYLCASSPMTDLFTQYFGPGTRLTVL.

V and J are TRBV5-1 and TRBJ1-2; 11 bases align to TRBD1. Per germline, CDR1 SGHRS and CDR2 YFSETQ. This CDR3 region has 16 residues. Trimming took 5 bases from V and 5 from J; bases not matched to a gene: 11. CDR3 nucleotides: TGCGCCAGCAGAGCCGTCTCGGGACAGGGGGGGTATGGCTACACCTTC. Translation: CASRAVSGQGGYGYTF.

The chain couples TRBV6-5 to TRBJ1-1; D is possibly TRBD1 (6 bases). Trimming pared 1 base from V and 8 bases from J, leaving 17 bases between. The germline V gene encodes CDR1 MNHEY and CDR2 SVGAGI. This CDR3 has 15 amino acids. As DNA, the CDR3 is TGTGCCAGCAGTTACTTGGGACATGTGCAGCCAGAAGCTTTCTTT. This gives the protein CASSYLGHVQPEAFF.

The V call is TRBV6-6, the J call TRBJ1-6; the match to TRBD1 covers 7 bases. The germline gives CDR1 MNHNY, CDR2 SVGAGI (reference sequence). V dropped 5 bases and J dropped 4; count of bases not matched to a gene: 2. This CDR3 contains 14 residues. CDR3 in amino acids: CASSGQEYNSPLHF. The CDR3 DNA is TGTGCCAGCAGTGGACAGGAGTATAATTCACCCCTCCACTTT.

This clone was picked up a small number of times. The CDR3 reads CASSSSLGTSGTYEQYF. CDR3 bases: TGTGCCAGCAGCTCATCCCTCGGGACTAGCGGAACCTACGAGCAGTACTTC. The chain couples TRBV11-2 to TRBJ2-7; TRBD2 aligns across 11 bases. Germline assignment: CDR1 SGHAT and CDR2 FQNNGV. The V and J ends lost 4 bases and 2 bases, in that order; junction bases with no gene match: 10. This CDR3 has 17 amino acids.

This clone came up once. The V gene is TRBV7-3, the J gene TRBJ2-7; 8 bases are a match to TRBD1. The V segment lost 5 bases and the J segment 2 bases; nucleotides outside the gene matches: 5. CDR1 SGHTA and CDR2 FQGTGA come from the germline V gene. The CDR3 contains 14 residues. DNA of the CDR3: TGTGCCAGCAGCCCGACAGGGGATCCCTACGAGCAGTACTTC. It translates to CASSPTGDPYEQYF.